This is a list of T cell receptor beta chains from one sample in a study of T cell changes during pregnancy in multiple sclerosis. Sequencing was performed with immunoSEQ multiplex PCR; in TCRdb, only in-frame clones are kept and a portion is missing. Among about 40,000 clones listed, 85% to 95% were seen once. The sample consisted of CD8+ T cells from peripheral blood mononuclear cells, taken in the third trimester of pregnancy. These receptor sequences come from a female donor with multiple sclerosis, enrolled in a pregnancy study. CDR3s include the opening cysteine and the closing phenylalanine or tryptophan. A D gene is named only where the DNA matches it firmly. For some rows the clone size is stated as once, few or many, or as a class when expanded; others skip it.

TRBJ2-3,TRBD2,-,TRBV15,TGTGCCACCAGCAGACTAGCGGGGGCGACAGATACGCAGTATTTT,CATSRLAGATDTQYF
TRBJ1-2,TRBD1,-,TRBV9,TGTGCCAGCAGCGTAGCTGCGGCAGGGGGTCAGTATGGCTACACCTTC,CASSVAAAGGQYGYTF
TRBJ1-1,-,-,TRBV6-4,TGTGCCAGCAGTGCCCAGGGAAGGAACACTGAAGCTTTCTTT,CASSAQGRNTEAFF
TRBJ2-2,-,-,TRBV7-2,TGTGCCAGCAGCTTAGGCGGAACCGGGGAGCTGTTTTTT,CASSLGGTGELFF
TRBJ1-5,-,once,TRBV4-1,TGCGCCAGCAGCCAAGGGGGGGGTGGGTATAATCAGCCCCAGCATTTT,CASSQGGGGYNQPQHF
TRBJ2-7,-,-,TRBV5-1,TGCGCCAGCAGCTTTTTCGAACAGAACTACGAGCAGTACTTC,CASSFFEQNYEQYF
TRBJ2-1,-,-,TRBV27,TGTGCCAGCAGTTTATCGAATTTTCCGGATGAGCAGTTCTTC,CASSLSNFPDEQFF
TRBJ2-1,TRBD2,-,TRBV7-2,TGTGCCAGCAGCTTAACTAGCGGGGGGATAACTAGCTCCTACAATGAGCAGTTCTTC,CASSLTSGGITSSYNEQFF
TRBJ1-6,-,-,TRBV21-1,TGTGCCAGCAGCAAAGATCACCTCCACTTT,CASSKDHLHF
TRBJ1-4,-,-,TRBV15,TGTGCCACCAGCAGAGACAGGATGGAAAAACTGTTTTTT,CATSRDRMEKLFF
TRBJ2-1,TRBD1,-,TRBV2,TGTGCCAGGATCAGGGGGCCCAAGTACAATGAGCAGTTCTTC,CARIRGPKYNEQFF
TRBJ2-3,-,-,TRBV13,TGTGCCAGCAGCTTACGGCTAGGAGACACAGATACGCAGTATTTT,CASSLRLGDTDTQYF
TRBJ2-1,TRBD1,-,TRBV6-4,TGTGCCAGCAGTGCGGAACAGGGGAACTACAATGAGCAGTTCTTC,CASSAEQGNYNEQFF
TRBJ1-1,-,-,TRBV4-1,TGCGCCAGCAGCCAAGATAGCCAGGGCCTAATGAACACTGAAGCTTTCTTT,CASSQDSQGLMNTEAFF
TRBJ1-1,TRBD1,-,TRBV6-1,TGTGCCAGCAGCGAAGCAGGGGGCGCCCCTGAAGCTTTCTTT,CASSEAGGAPEAFF
TRBJ1-5,TRBD1,-,TRBV7-9,TGTGCCAGCAGCGCGGACAGGGGGAAGGGTAGCAATCAGCCCCAGCATTTT,CASSADRGKGSNQPQHF
TRBJ1-1,TRBD1,-,TRBV27,TGTGCCAGCAGTACCCGGGACAGTAACACTGAAGCTTTCTTT,CASSTRDSNTEAFF
TRBJ2-7,TRBD1,-,TRBV9,TGTGCCAGCAGCGGGGGACAGAACCCCTACGAGCAGTACTTC,CASSGGQNPYEQYF
TRBJ2-7,TRBD1,-,TRBV9,TGTGCCAGCAGCGCCCGACCCACCAGACAGGGGGCGATCCACGAGCAGTACTTC,CASSARPTRQGAIHEQYF
TRBJ1-5,TRBD1,-,TRBV19,TGTGCCAGTAGTATAAGGGGGCAGGGACTCGATCAGCCCCAGCATTTT,CASSIRGQGLDQPQHF
TRBJ1-2,TRBD1,-,TRBV2,TGTGCCAGCAATCAACTCGGCGACAGGGGGCTTGGCTACACCTTC,CASNQLGDRGLGYTF
TRBJ2-7,-,-,TRBV4-1,TGCGCCAGCAGCCATTTGAGCGAAGACTACGAGCAGTACTTC,CASSHLSEDYEQYF
TRBJ2-2,-,-,TRBV9,TGTGCCAGCAGCTCCATCGGAGGGGGCCGGACCGGGGAGCTGTTTTTT,CASSSIGGGRTGELFF
TRBJ2-7,-,-,TRBV7-9,TGTGCCAGCAGCTCCGGGACTCCATACTACGAGCAGTACTTC,CASSSGTPYYEQYF
TRBJ1-2,TRBD1,-,TRBV5-1,TGCGCCAGCAGCTTCGAACCGGACAGGATCGACTATGGCTACACCTTC,CASSFEPDRIDYGYTF
TRBJ1-1,-,-,TRBV4-1,TGCGCCAGCAGCCAAGATCCGGGGATGAACACTGAAGCTTTCTTT,CASSQDPGMNTEAFF